Below are 25 T cell receptor beta chains sequenced from a single sample in a study of OX40 agonist ivuxolimab in advanced cancers. Generated by immunoSEQ multiplex PCR, the TCRdb table keeps only in-frame clones and is missing some. There are approximately 21,000 clones in the sample; 65% to 90% occur only once, and 25% to 30% lies in the top ten. Sequencing used CD4+ or CD8+ T cells sorted from blood, obtained in a trial of the OX40 agonist ivuxolimab. These receptors originate from an adult with an advanced solid tumor such as melanoma, head and neck, liver or kidney cancer.

This chain links TRBV6-5 with TRBJ2-1; D remains unclear. Germline CDR1 is MNHEY and CDR2 is SVGAGI. This CDR3 is 12 amino acids long. Trimming took off 0 bases at V and 7 bases at J, with 4 bases between the two ends. This CDR3 is CASSYSLNEQFF. Here the CDR3 DNA reads TGTGCCAGCAGTTACTCGTTAAATGAGCAGTTCTTC.

V is TRBV7-9 and J is TRBJ2-3; the match to TRBD2 covers 16 bases. The J segment lost 0 bases and the V segment lost 5 bases, leaving 5 bases of the junction unmatched. Germline V gene lookup returns CDR1 SEHNR and CDR2 FQNEAQ (reference sequence). CDR3 length equals 18 residues. CDR3 region: CASSLGTSGRASTDTQYF. The CDR3 bases are TGTGCCAGCAGCCTAGGGACTAGCGGGAGGGCGAGCACAGATACGCAGTATTTT.

V is TRBV19 and J is TRBJ2-5, with 7 bases matching TRBD2. Gene TRBJ2-7 matches the end of the DNA better, so the J call may be wrong. Per germline, CDR1 LNHDA and CDR2 SQIVND (reference sequence). This CDR3 is built from 15 residues. The CDR3 bases are TGTGCCAGTAGTCTGGGGCTAGCGGTTTCCTACGAGCAGTACTTC. Protein product: CASSLGLAVSYEQYF.

The CDR3 nucleotides are TGTGCCAGCAGTTCGTCCGGGACTCCTTACACAGATACGCAGTATTTT. The encoded protein is CASSSSGTPYTDTQYF. V is TRBV28 and J is TRBJ2-3; the D gene is possibly TRBD2 (6 bases). Trimming left V 4 bases short and J 2 bases short, with 16 bases between. Germline loops: CDR1 MDHEN, CDR2 SYDVKM. CDR3 length: 16 residues.

The rearrangement uses TRBV28 and TRBJ2-3, with D perhaps matching TRBD2 (6 bases). Trimming took 6 bases from V and 5 from J, leaving 21 bases between them. The CDR3 runs 16 residues. Germline lookup yields CDR1 MDHEN and CDR2 SYDVKM. The CDR3 is CASSTTRASLVDTQYF. The CDR3 bases are TGTGCCAGCAGCACGACTAGAGCATCGTTGGTAGATACGCAGTATTTT.

This CDR3 reads CASSLGTSGRQGEQFF. DNA of the CDR3: TGTGCCAGCAGCTTGGGGACTAGCGGGCGCCAGGGTGAGCAGTTCTTC. The chain recombines TRBV7-9 with TRBJ2-1, with 12 bases lining up with TRBD2. Per the germline V gene, CDR1 is SEHNR and CDR2 is FQNEAQ (reference sequence). With V trimmed by 3 bases and J by 9 bases, 9 bases remained unmatched. CDR3 length equals 16 residues.

This clone appeared a few times. The V and J genes are TRBV5-4 and TRBJ2-2, with D perhaps TRBD2 (7 bases). This CDR3 region has 15 residues. V dropped 2 bases and J dropped 4 bases, with 12 bases sitting between them. In germline, CDR1 is SGHNT, CDR2 YYREEE (reference sequence). This CDR3 is CASSFPGGSTGELFF. For the CDR3, the DNA is TGTGCCAGCAGCTTCCCGGGGGGCAGCACCGGGGAGCTGTTTTTT.

This sequence joins TRBV27 and TRBJ2-3, with D perhaps matching TRBD1 or TRBD2 (6 bases each). Germline CDR1 reads MNHEY; CDR2 reads SMNVEV (reference sequence). V was trimmed by 8 bases and J by 0 bases, leaving 15 bases between them. This CDR3 has 15 residues. The CDR3 DNA reads as TGTGCCAGCCGGGGCGGGACAACTAGCACAGATACGCAGTATTTT. Translation: CASRGGTTSTDTQYF.

V and J are TRBV4-2 and TRBJ1-1; D may be TRBD1 (5 bases). Germline assignment: CDR1 LGHNA and CDR2 YNFKEQ. Trimming pared 3 bases from V and 7 bases from J, leaving 21 bases between. The CDR3 is 16 residues long. CDR3 amino acids: CASSQGPTGDYYEAFF. Written as DNA, the CDR3 is TGTGCCAGCAGCCAGGGACCTACGGGGGATTATTATGAAGCTTTCTTT.

The V call is TRBV28, the J call TRBJ1-5; TRBD1 aligns across 10 bases. The V segment lost 5 bases and the J segment 7 bases; nucleotides outside the gene matches: 5. The CDR3 has 14 amino acids. Germline assignment: CDR1 MDHEN and CDR2 SYDVKM. CDR3 amino acids: CASSRQGAGQPQHF. CDR3 sequence (DNA): TGTGCCAGCAGTAGACAGGGGGCCGGACAGCCCCAGCATTTT.

The rearrangement joins TRBV7-9 to TRBJ2-7; D possibly corresponds to TRBD2 (6 bases). V lost 7 bases and J 5 bases, leaving 15 bases between the germline ends. This CDR3 is built from 13 residues. Germline CDR1 reads SEHNR; CDR2 reads FQNEAQ (reference sequence). The CDR3 here is CASMGGAAHEQYF. The CDR3 DNA follows: TGTGCCAGCATGGGAGGAGCGGCGCACGAGCAGTACTTC.

The chain combines TRBV9 with TRBJ2-3; 8 nucleotides agree with TRBD2. Germline V gene data show CDR1 as SGDLS and CDR2 as YYNGEE. CDR3 size: 14 residues. The V and J ends lost 2 bases and 6 bases, in that order; junction bases with no gene match: 5. CDR3 sequence (DNA): TGTGCCAGCAGCGTTATAGCGGGAAGGGATACGCAGTATTTT. Protein sequence: CASSVIAGRDTQYF.

J is TRBJ1-2 and V is TRBV5-1; 7 bases line up with TRBD1. CDR1 is SGHRS, CDR2 YFSETQ, per germline. The CDR3 sequence is 15 residues long. The V and J ends lost 2 bases and 4 bases, in that order; junction bases with no gene match: 8. The CDR3 loop is CASSLQGRRLYGYTF. As DNA, the CDR3 is TGCGCCAGCAGCTTACAGGGGCGGCGCCTCTATGGCTACACCTTC.

The V call is TRBV28, the J call TRBJ2-1; D uncertain. Between the trimmed V and J ends, which lost 2 bases and 1 base, there was a span of 9 bases. This CDR3 has 15 amino acids. CDR1 and CDR2 from the germline V gene are MDHEN and SYDVKM. The CDR3 reads CASSLIRRSYNEQFF. The CDR3, as DNA: TGTGCCAGCAGTTTAATCCGGCGGTCCTACAATGAGCAGTTCTTC. Looking up the rest from reference TRBV28 and TRBJ2-1 gives the full variable domain: DVKVTQSSRYLVKRTGEKVFLECVQDMDHENMFWYRQDPGLGLRLIYFSYDVKMKEKGDIPEGYSVSREKKERFSLILESASTNQTSMYLCASSLIRRSYNEQFFGPGTRLTVL.

This sequence joins TRBV4-2 and TRBJ2-2, with D possibly TRBD1 on 6 matching bases. V lost 3 bases and J 6 bases, leaving 14 bases between the germline ends. The CDR3 totals 15 residues. From germline, CDR1 is LGHNA and CDR2 YNFKEQ. Here the CDR3 reads CASSQSRGEPGELFF. CDR3 in DNA: TGTGCCAGCAGCCAGAGCAGGGGAGAGCCCGGGGAGCTGTTTTTT.

The chain joins TRBV2 to TRBJ1-5; D is unclear. The V end lost 3 bases, the J end lost 1 base, and 10 bases lay between the germline ends. Germline CDR1 reads SNHLY; CDR2 reads FYNNEI. The CDR3 totals 15 residues. CDR3 in DNA: TGTGCCAGCAGTGAGCTCGGGGTAAGCAATCAGCCCCAGCATTTT. Translation: CASSELGVSNQPQHF.

This sequence joins TRBV19 and TRBJ1-1; D unclear. The CDR3 runs to 14 residues. The germline CDR1 and CDR2 sequences are LNHDA and SQIVND (reference sequence). V gave up 6 bases and J gave up 4 bases, with 15 bases separating them. The CDR3 region is CASSPDTAATEAFF. DNA of the CDR3: TGTGCCAGTAGCCCCGACACGGCTGCCACTGAAGCTTTCTTT.

V usage is TRBV7-9 and J usage is TRBJ1-2, with no clear D. Germline V CDR1 and CDR2: SEHNR, FQNEAQ (reference sequence). V was clipped by 5 bases and J by 6 bases, with 13 bases between them. The CDR3 sequence is 13 residues long. The CDR3 spells CASSLWGNDGYTF. Here the CDR3 DNA reads TGTGCCAGCAGCCTCTGGGGTAATGATGGCTACACCTTC.

The chain recombines TRBV2 with TRBJ2-3; D is unresolved. The ends were cut back, 2 bases at V and 1 base at J, with 7 bases in the middle. CDR1 and CDR2 (germline): SNHLY, FYNNEI. CDR3 length: 14 amino acids. CDR3 coding DNA: TGTGCCAGCAGTGAAAGTGCGGGCACAGATACGCAGTATTTT. Protein: CASSESAGTDTQYF. The full variable domain, completed using reference TRBV2 and TRBJ2-3, is EPEVTQTPSHQVTQMGQEVILRCVPISNHLYFYWYRQILGQKVEFLVSFYNNEISEKSEIFDDQFSVERPDGSNFTLKIRSTKLEDSAMYFCASSESAGTDTQYFGPGTRLTVL.

To note about this clone: At one end, the junction sequence differs from germline, possibly due to a read error. The J gene is TRBJ1-5, the V gene TRBV6-1; 7 positions agree with TRBD1. The CDR3 runs 14 residues. Looked up from germline, CDR1 is MNHNS and CDR2 is SASEGT. CDR3 DNA sequence: TGCGCAGGGGGGGCGGGGATCCGCAATCAGCCCCAGCATTTT. It codes for CAGGAGIRNQPQHF.

The chain recombines TRBV27 with TRBJ2-7; D not resolved. The ends were cut back, 1 base at V and 1 base at J, with 8 bases in the middle. Germline CDR1 and CDR2: MNHEY and SMNVEV (reference sequence). The CDR3 totals 14 residues. Here the CDR3 reads CASSLYFQSYEQYF. In DNA form, the CDR3 reads TGTGCCAGCAGTTTATATTTCCAGTCCTACGAGCAGTACTTC.

This chain joins TRBV4-1 and TRBJ1-2; no firm D call. V lost 1 base and J 4 bases, leaving 10 bases between the germline ends. The length of the CDR3 is 14 residues. Germline V gene data show CDR1 as MGHRA and CDR2 as YSYEKL. The CDR3 DNA sequence: TGCGCCAGCAGCCAAGTGGTTACATCCTATGGCTACACCTTC. It encodes CASSQVVTSYGYTF.

This sequence joins TRBV5-5 and TRBJ2-2; D ambiguous. The CDR3 is 16 amino acids. Trimming shortened V by 0 bases and J by 3 bases, and 12 bases separated the two germline ends. CDR1 and CDR2 from the germline V gene are SGHKS and YYEKEE (reference sequence). This CDR3 is CASSLGAETYTGELFF. CDR3 DNA: TGTGCCAGCAGCTTGGGTGCGGAAACTTACACCGGGGAGCTGTTTTTT.

The V gene is TRBV19, the J gene TRBJ2-2; the match to TRBD2 covers 7 bases. Germline CDR1 and CDR2: LNHDA and SQIVND (reference sequence). The length of the CDR3 is 18 residues. J was trimmed by 0 bases and V by 5 bases; bases with no gene match: 12. DNA for the CDR3: TGTGCCAGTAGTGGGGGATTCCGACTAGCAGCGAACACCGGGGAGCTGTTTTTT. This codes for CASSGGFRLAANTGELFF.

The rearrangement uses TRBV19 and TRBJ2-7; maybe TRBD1 (5 bases). The germline CDR1 and CDR2 sequences are LNHDA and SQIVND (reference sequence). The CDR3 spans 14 residues. With 1 base removed from V and 7 bases from J, the gap between germline ends came to 14 bases. CDR3 loop: CASSIAQGSGEQYF. CDR3 in DNA: TGTGCCAGTAGTATAGCCCAGGGATCAGGAGAGCAGTACTTC. The full variable domain, with the rest looked up from reference TRBV19 and TRBJ2-7, is DGGITQSPKYLFRKEGQNVTLSCEQNLNHDAMYWYRQDPGQGLRLIYYSQIVNDFQKGDIAEGYSVSREKKESFPLTVTSAQKNPTAFYLCASSIAQGSGEQYFGPGTRLTVT.